The 10 T cell receptor beta chains reported below all come from one sample, sequenced in a study of CD8 T cells in ankylosing spondylitis. TCRdb reprocessed the 5' RACE reads via MiXCR and lists one record per CDR3 protein. This table has 200,000 to 250,000 distinct CDR3 sequences, around 10% appearing once. The sample consisted of blood, either unsorted or a sorted T cell fraction (not recorded which). These TCRs come from a male donor with ankylosing spondylitis or in good health (not recorded which).

This clonotype was seen only a few times. The V call is TRBV5-1, the J call TRBJ2-3; 8 bases are shared with TRBD2. Trimming cost V 5 bases and J 0 bases; bases outside gene matches: 5. Germline CDR1 reads SGHRS; CDR2 reads YFSETQ. The CDR3 sequence is 15 residues long. The CDR3 sequence is CASSKRGSSTDTQYF. The CDR3 DNA reads TGCGCCAGCAGTAAGCGGGGGTCTAGCACAGATACGCAGTATTTT.

This clonotype was seen ten or more times. The chain carries TRBV5-1 and TRBJ1-2, with TRBD1 as a possible D gene (5 bases). The CDR3 has 16 amino acids. CDR1 SGHRS and CDR2 YFSETQ come from the germline V gene. Trimming left V 1 base short and J 0 bases short, with 13 bases between. CDR3 nucleotide sequence: TGCGCCAGCAGCTTGAATGGGGGTTTAGCTAACTATGGCTACACCTTC. It is translated as CASSLNGGLANYGYTF. The full variable domain, completed using reference TRBV5-1 and TRBJ1-2, is KAGVTQTPRYLIKTRGQQVTLSCSPISGHRSVSWYQQTPGQGLQFLFEYFSETQRNKGNFPGRFSGRQFSNSRSEMNVSTLELGDSALYLCASSLNGGLANYGYTFGSGTRLTVV.

This clonotype was counted many times. The V call is TRBV5-4, the J call TRBJ1-1, with D uncertain. Trimming removed 7 bases from V and 6 bases from J, with 19 bases in between. The germline V gene encodes CDR1 SGHNT and CDR2 YYREEE (reference sequence). CDR3 length: 14 amino acids. The CDR3 coding sequence is TGTGCCAGCTCCGTTGAGGCGGGGTATCCTGAAGCTTTCTTT. This codes for CASSVEAGYPEAFF.

V gene TRBV23-1 combines with J gene TRBJ2-5; no clear D. TRBV23-1 belongs to the ORF category, with a function that is uncertain. The CDR3 covers 12 residues. Here the CDR3 DNA reads TGCGTCGCACCAGAGTACCAAGAGACCCAGTACTTC. Protein product: CVAPEYQETQYF.

This clonotype was counted at least ten times. This chain connects TRBV6-1 to TRBJ2-5; 13 bases fit TRBD2. The V segment lost 6 bases and the J segment 3 bases; nucleotides outside the gene matches: 4. Germline V gives CDR1 MNHNS, CDR2 SASEGT. The CDR3 loop spans 15 amino acids. The CDR3 nucleotides read TGTGCCAGCAGCCGGACTAGCGGGAGTGAAGAGACCCAGTACTTC. Its translation is CASSRTSGSEETQYF.

This clonotype came up many times. V gene TRBV5-1 combines with J gene TRBJ2-7; a weak D match, TRBD1 (7 bases). CDR1 SGHRS and CDR2 YFSETQ come from the germline V gene. V lost 4 bases to trimming and J lost 6 bases, with 20 bases between them. There are 15 residues in the CDR3. CDR3 bases: TGCGCCAGCAGCCCAGGGGGAGGTCAATATAGCGAGCAGTACTTC. This gives the protein CASSPGGGQYSEQYF.

This clonotype was seen more than once but under ten times. The chain links TRBV12-3 or TRBV12-4 to TRBJ2-7; D is undetermined. Trimming removed 1 base at V and 2 bases at J, with 18 bases between. CDR3 length: 17 residues. This CDR3 is CASSLGYAQRPAYEQYF. CDR3 coding DNA: TGTGCCAGCAGTTTAGGTTATGCCCAGCGCCCTGCCTACGAGCAGTACTTC.

This clonotype has a handful of counts. V gene TRBV12-3 or TRBV12-4 combines with J gene TRBJ1-1; no clear D. Trimming left V 2 bases short and J 1 base short, with 5 bases between. This CDR3 is 13 amino acids long. The DNA of the CDR3 is TGTGCCAGCAGTTTATCCTGGAACACTGAAGCTTTCTTT. Translating gives CASSLSWNTEAFF.

This clonotype was observed many times. The genes are TRBV20-1 and TRBJ2-5, with D possibly TRBD2 on 5 matching bases. The V and J ends lost 4 bases and 5 bases respectively, with 23 bases between them. The CDR3 sequence is 16 residues long. In germline, CDR1 is DFQATT, CDR2 SNEGSKA (reference sequence). CDR3 residues: CSATGGPFVDGETQYF. CDR3 DNA sequence: TGCAGTGCTACAGGCGGGCCCTTTGTGGACGGTGAGACCCAGTACTTC.

In its sample, this clonotype was seen many times. The chain links TRBV5-1 to TRBJ2-5, with D possibly TRBD2 on 7 matching bases. Trimming took off 4 bases at V and 2 bases at J, with 18 bases between the two ends. Germline lookup yields CDR1 SGHRS and CDR2 YFSETQ. This CDR3 spans 16 amino acids. The CDR3 sequence is CASSARGQGGQETQYF. The DNA for the CDR3 is TGCGCCAGCAGCGCGCGGGGGCAGGGAGGTCAAGAGACCCAGTACTTC.